The T cell receptor beta chain described here comes from a study of blood T cell repertoires in COVID-19 (TCRdb year 2020). Some background on the complete study: Samples covering the acute and convalescent phases of COVID-19 were provided by collaborators in the United States, Italy and Spain. Samples were obtained from the ongoing ImmuneRACE study (first 160 participants) and from roughly 1,300 subjects provided by 6 global collaborators. The prospective study material was composed of cDNA or gDNA derived from T cells, B-cell-depleted T cells, or PBMCs. Where available, HLA class I and class II types were obtained from metadata supplied by the sample provider rather than from assay-based typing. The dataset comprised deeply sampled blood TCRbeta repertoires from subjects exposed to, actively infected with, or recovered from COVID-19. Nearly every sample came with metadata listing a de-identified subject ID, COVID-19 status, age in years and sex. A freely available public database, intended as a resource for researchers studying the immune response to SARS-CoV-2, is where the repertoires were released. What the study reported, not specific to this receptor: The amount of clinical and demographic metadata varied by source and participant and was provided uncurated.

Another Seattle source contributed samples from volunteer blood donors who had recovered from COVID-19. Each collaborating institution followed its own protocols to collect whole blood in K2EDTA tubes. For TCRbeta analysis, collaborators shipped samples in one of three forms: frozen whole blood, isolated PBMCs, or DNA extracted from either of those sample types. Comments on this clone: Its recognized antigen is unknown. No base quality values were provided; no much bigger clone lies one nucleotide off.

The immunoSEQ Assay, a bias-controlled multiplex PCR, was used to amplify TCRbeta CDR3 regions from genomic DNA. The published analysis was carried out like this. Within the assay, amplification of reference gene primers was used to estimate how many nucleated cells each sample contained. To quantify the absolute abundance of each unique TCRbeta CDR3 rearrangement, sequence reads were collapsed and filtered. For each sample, productive Simpson clonality was calculated by taking the square root of Simpson's diversity index across productive rearrangements. As stored in TCRdb, this immuneACCESS dataset retains in-frame rearrangements with V and J assigned. A fraction of the clones does not appear; measured against another copy, unresolved V genes explain less than half of the discrepancy, and the remainder lacks a known reason. Clonal size and the V and J genes are those of that table, whereas D and trimming came from the DNA. The table for this sample lists around 300,000 clones; around 90% of them were counted only once. The top ten clones comprise roughly 0.96% of the sample.

From its cysteine to its phenylalanine, the CDR3 spans 14 amino acids. Just CDR3 DNA is preserved here, 42 bases in frame from base 1. Sequences SGHRS (CDR1) and YFSETQ (CDR2) are obtained from the germline V gene. V is pared back by 0 bases and J by 10 bases, with 14 bases lying between the germline termini. Material for sequencing was peripheral blood. The rearranged segments are TRBV5-1 and TRBJ1-3; the D gene is unclear. The receptor's source is a woman in her 40s who had recovered from COVID-19. For the CDR3, the sequence is CASSLGGQSATIYF. DNA sequence: TGCGCCAGCAGCTTGGGAGGGCAGTCCGCTACCATATATTTT.